This T cell receptor (beta chain) was captured in a study of T cell responses to AZD1222 COVID-19 vaccine. Findings of the study overall: Unmutated variant regions are reportedly targeted by nearly half of spike-specific TCRs. Seropositive AZD1222 recipients at baseline numbered only five or six. Spike-specific TCR breadth and depth both grew after two AZD1222 doses. Clonal diversity may have been underestimated in mostly white British donors.

Measured with immunoSEQ multiplex PCR; TCRdb has only the in-frame clones, and not every one. This table holds over 110,000 clones, about 90% found once. Germline V gene sequence: CDR1 LNHDA, CDR2 SQIVND (reference sequence). The V end lost 7 bases, the J end lost 1 base, and 4 bases lay between the germline ends. The CDR3 is 12 amino acids. This clone has a handful of counts. Its antigen is unknown. The chain uses TRBV19 and TRBJ2-2; D gene uncertain. Sequenced here: peripheral blood, sampled 28 days after the second AZD1222 dose. The receptor comes from an adult who received the AZD1222 COVID-19 vaccine. CDR3 region: CASTQNTGELFF. CDR3 bases: TGTGCCAGTACTCAGAACACCGGGGAGCTGTTTTTT.